The next 18 T cell receptor beta chains were all read from a single sample in a study of blood T cell repertoires in COVID-19. The repertoire was sequenced with immunoSEQ multiplex PCR; TCRdb's copy has only in-frame clones and lacks some. The table shows 110,000 or so clones, with 75% to 90% occurring only once. Sequencing was performed on peripheral blood. These receptors originate from an older woman with COVID-19, enrolled during active disease.

J is TRBJ1-6 and V is TRBV23-1, with TRBD1 identical over 7 bases. TRBV23-1 is given ORF status, its function remaining uncertain. CDR3 length: 16 residues. The CDR3 DNA reads as TGCGCTCCGCACCTCACAGGGGCTACGGGTAATTCACCCCTCCACTTT. Encoded protein: CAPHLTGATGNSPLHF.

This clone was detected only once. The chain's CDR3 is CASSLGRGYTF. CDR3 in DNA: TGTGCCAGCAGTTTGGGGAGGGGCTACACCTTC. The chain is built from TRBV28 and TRBJ1-2; D remains ambiguous. Germline CDR1 MDHEN, CDR2 SYDVKM. The germline V and J ends were trimmed by 3 bases and 8 bases, with 7 bases remaining between them. The CDR3 runs 11 residues.

The chain combines TRBV12-3 or TRBV12-4 with TRBJ2-2; TRBD1 might be the D (7 bases). Trimming shortened V by 8 bases and J by 6 bases, and 13 bases separated the two germline ends. The CDR3 sequence is 13 residues long. The DNA for the CDR3 is TGTGCCAGCTGGGGGGACAGAGCCGGGGAGCTGTTTTTT. This translates into CASWGDRAGELFF.

This clone was picked up one time. This chain connects TRBV7-9 to TRBJ1-2, with TRBD1 identical over 7 bases. The germline gives CDR1 SEHNR, CDR2 FQNEAQ (reference sequence). V gave up 4 bases and J gave up 5 bases; unmatched junction bases: 10. The CDR3 has 15 residues. The CDR3 sequence: CASSSVRRGNYGYTF. The CDR3 region has the DNA TGTGCCAGCAGCTCAGTGCGCAGGGGGAATTATGGCTACACCTTC. The full variable domain, completed using reference TRBV7-9 and TRBJ1-2, is DTGVSQNPRHKITKRGQNVTFRCDPISEHNRLYWYRQTLGQGPEFLTYFQNEAQLEKSRLLSDRFSAERPKGSFSTLEIQRTEQGDSAMYLCASSSVRRGNYGYTFGSGTRLTVV.

The rearrangement links TRBV7-3 to TRBJ2-3, with a tentative D call TRBD2 (6 bases). The CDR3 has 15 residues. The ends were cut back, 5 bases at V and 6 bases at J, with 18 bases in the middle. Germline V gene lookup returns CDR1 SGHTA and CDR2 FQGTGA. The CDR3 DNA is TGTGCCAGCAGCAACCGGGGGACCAGGAGGGATACGCAGTATTTT. This gives the protein CASSNRGTRRDTQYF.

This chain connects TRBV6-5 to TRBJ1-6; TRBD1 aligns across 9 bases. The CDR3 contains 13 residues. With 8 bases clipped from V and 8 bases from J, the junction kept 4 bases outside the gene matches. Germline lookup yields CDR1 MNHEY and CDR2 SVGAGI. In DNA form, the CDR3 reads TGTGCCAGCTGGACAGGGGAGGATTCACCCCTCCACTTT. Protein product: CASWTGEDSPLHF.

This clone was recorded once. This chain uses TRBV2 with TRBJ2-1; the match to TRBD2 covers 12 bases. The trim removed 8 bases at V and 8 bases at J, leaving 10 bases unmatched. The CDR3 length is 15 residues. CDR1 SNHLY and CDR2 FYNNEI come from the germline V gene. This CDR3 reads CASLGLAGMVDEQFF. The CDR3 nucleotides are TGTGCCAGCCTCGGACTAGCGGGGATGGTAGATGAGCAGTTCTTC.

This clone was seen a few times. The same CDR3 is also encoded by other DNA sequences in this sample. The chain employs TRBV7-9 and TRBJ1-3, with 9 bases matching TRBD1. V lost 5 bases, J lost 3 bases, and 5 bases stayed unmatched. The CDR3 extends over 15 amino acids. Germline V CDR1 and CDR2: SEHNR, FQNEAQ (reference sequence). The CDR3 DNA sequence: TGTGCCAGCAGCCCTGGGACAGGGAATGGAAACACCATATATTTT. Its translation is CASSPGTGNGNTIYF.

V gene TRBV13 combines with J gene TRBJ2-1; D is possibly TRBD1 (6 bases). The CDR3 loop spans 15 amino acids. Germline lookup yields CDR1 PRHDT and CDR2 FYEKMQ (reference sequence). V was clipped by 5 bases and J by 3 bases, with 14 bases between them. CDR3 region: CASSLGRGGYNEQFF. The CDR3 nucleotides are TGTGCCAGCAGCCTCGGACGAGGGGGCTACAATGAGCAGTTCTTC.

This clone came up once. For the CDR3, the DNA is TGTGCCAGCAGTTTAGGAGCCGTGAACACCGGGGAGCTGTTTTTT. The encoded protein is CASSLGAVNTGELFF. The chain links TRBV6-5 to TRBJ2-2; D is undetermined. This CDR3 is 15 amino acids long. Germline values: CDR1 MNHEY, CDR2 SVGAGI. V was cut by 4 bases and J by 1 base, with 10 bases left in between.

The chain couples TRBV3-1 (or the pseudogene TRBV3-2) to TRBJ1-4, with 7 positions matching TRBD1. This CDR3 region has 18 residues. The germline V gene has CDR1 LGHDT and CDR2 YNNKEL (reference sequence). The trim removed 6 bases at V and 0 bases at J, leaving 13 bases unmatched. This CDR3 reads CASSLGPGQTATNEKLFF. In nucleotides, the CDR3 is TGTGCCAGCAGTTTAGGCCCGGGACAGACTGCAACTAATGAAAAACTGTTTTTT.

The V and J genes are TRBV27 and TRBJ1-4, with 7 bases lining up with TRBD1. Germline-derived CDR1 and CDR2 are MNHEY and SMNVEV (reference sequence). This CDR3 contains 16 residues. Trimming removed 2 bases from V and 0 bases from J; junction bases left unmatched: 3. As DNA, the CDR3 is TGTGCCAGCAGTTTAATGCAGGGGGCAACTAATGAAAAACTGTTTTTT. It translates to CASSLMQGATNEKLFF.

The rearrangement links TRBV18 to TRBJ1-4, with TRBD1 matching over 8 bases. This CDR3 region has 15 residues. Germline V CDR1 and CDR2: KGHSH, LQKENI. Trimming cost V 2 bases and J 7 bases; bases outside gene matches: 6. CDR3 coding DNA: TGTGCCAGCTCACCATTAGACAGGGGAGGTGAAAAACTGTTTTTT. It codes for CASSPLDRGGEKLFF.

The chain links TRBV5-8 to TRBJ1-2; D possibly corresponds to TRBD1 (6 bases). Germline-derived CDR1 and CDR2 are SGHTS and YDEGEE. The CDR3 has 15 amino acids. V was clipped by 1 base and J by 6 bases, with 16 bases between them. The CDR3 sequence is CASSLYPRTVDGYTF. DNA for the CDR3: TGTGCCAGCAGCTTGTACCCACGGACAGTGGATGGCTACACCTTC.

The J gene is TRBJ2-3, the V gene TRBV2, with TRBD2 identical over 7 bases. The CDR3 spans 14 residues. V gave up 6 bases and J gave up 5 bases; unmatched junction bases: 8. The V gene's germline CDR1 is SNHLY and CDR2 FYNNEI. The chain's CDR3 is CASSLTGGGDTQYF. CDR3 coding DNA: TGTGCCAGCAGCCTGACTGGCGGGGGAGATACGCAGTATTTT.

The rearrangement uses TRBV11-2 and TRBJ1-1; perhaps TRBD1 as D (5 bases). Trimming shortened V by 4 bases and J by 11 bases, and 11 bases separated the two germline ends. CDR3 size: 11 residues. Germline CDR1 is SGHAT and CDR2 is FQNNGV. The CDR3 sequence: CASSSSGGAFF. The CDR3 DNA follows: TGTGCCAGCAGCTCGTCGGGGGGTGCTTTCTTT.

The chain combines TRBV9 with TRBJ2-5; perhaps TRBD2 as D (5 bases). With 7 bases removed from V and 4 bases from J, the gap between germline ends came to 17 bases. Germline V gives CDR1 SGDLS, CDR2 YYNGEE. The CDR3 is 14 amino acids. This CDR3 reads CASAITESGETQYF. The DNA of the CDR3 is TGTGCCAGCGCGATTACAGAAAGCGGAGAGACCCAGTACTTC.

This clone has just one count. The chain uses TRBV5-1 and TRBJ1-2; D remains ambiguous. Germline CDR1 and CDR2: SGHRS and YFSETQ. Between the trimmed V and J ends, which lost 6 bases and 3 bases, there was a span of 15 bases. This CDR3 has 14 residues. The CDR3: CASNPTTSDYGYTF. CDR3 DNA: TGCGCCAGCAACCCTACGACTTCAGACTATGGCTACACCTTC.